This passage covers 26 T cell receptor beta chains from one sample sequenced in a study of technical replicates of blood from several donors. Data came from immunoSEQ multiplex PCR; TCRdb stores just in-frame clones and leaves some out. The table includes 80,000 to 95,000 clones, about 92% detected once. The source material was T cells isolated from PBMCs. The receptors originated from a human donor in good health.

The sample holds one count of this clone. This sequence joins TRBV5-4 and TRBJ2-1, with TRBD2 matching over 12 bases. Trimming removed 5 bases from V and 6 bases from J; junction bases left unmatched: 6. The CDR3 loop spans 15 amino acids. Germline CDR1 reads SGHNT; CDR2 reads YYREEE (reference sequence). The CDR3 sequence is CASRLTGLAGNEQFF. In nucleotides, the CDR3 is TGTGCCAGCAGATTAACGGGACTAGCGGGCAATGAGCAGTTCTTC.

V is TRBV5-6 and J is TRBJ1-2, with 7 bases aligning to TRBD1. This CDR3 is built from 13 residues. The junction had 3 bases not matched to a gene; V was cut back by 2 bases and J by 5 bases. The germline gives CDR1 SGHDT, CDR2 YYEEEE. CDR3 nucleotides: TGTGCCAGCAGCTTAAGACAGGGTTATGGCTACACCTTC. Translated: CASSLRQGYGYTF.

CDR3 amino acids: CASTIRLAGGYNEQFF. Written as DNA, the CDR3 is TGTGCCAGCACCATAAGGCTAGCGGGGGGCTACAATGAGCAGTTCTTC. V is TRBV27 and J is TRBJ2-1; 11 bases agree with TRBD2. The V gene's germline CDR1 is MNHEY and CDR2 SMNVEV (reference sequence). The CDR3 sequence is 16 residues long. The trim removed 7 bases at V and 3 bases at J, leaving 8 bases unmatched.

J is TRBJ1-4 and V is TRBV11-2; maybe TRBD1 (5 bases). The V gene's germline CDR1 is SGHAT and CDR2 FQNNGV. Trimming shortened V by 5 bases and J by 2 bases, and 18 bases separated the two germline ends. The CDR3 has 17 amino acids. CDR3 in DNA: TGTGCCAGCAGCCGCCGGGACGGGGGGGTCACTAATGAAAAACTGTTTTTT. This encodes CASSRRDGGVTNEKLFF.

The chain uses TRBV27 and TRBJ2-1; 7 bases are a match to TRBD2. The V and J ends lost 0 bases and 10 bases, in that order; junction bases with no gene match: 0. Germline CDR1 is MNHEY and CDR2 is SMNVEV (reference sequence). This CDR3 is 12 amino acids long. The CDR3 DNA is TGTGCCAGCAGTTTATCTAGCGGGGAGCAGTTCTTC. It codes for CASSLSSGEQFF.

The V and J genes are TRBV19 and TRBJ2-7; no definite D call. V lost 4 bases to trimming and J lost 3 bases, with 13 bases between them. Germline lookup yields CDR1 LNHDA and CDR2 SQIVND (reference sequence). The CDR3 consists of 14 residues. DNA of the CDR3: TGTGCCAGTAGTAGAGAAAGGAGAAGCTACGAGCAGTACTTC. Translating it yields CASSRERRSYEQYF.

The rearrangement uses TRBV11-2 and TRBJ1-1; 8 bases agree with TRBD1. There are 17 residues in the CDR3. J gave up 3 bases and V 4 bases, and 13 bases lay outside the gene matches. The germline V gene has CDR1 SGHAT and CDR2 FQNNGV. CDR3 residues: CASSWGQVFQKDTEAFF. CDR3 nucleotides: TGTGCCAGCAGCTGGGGACAGGTCTTTCAAAAAGACACTGAAGCTTTCTTT.

CDR3 sequence reads: CASSAWTSGRREQFF. DNA for the CDR3: TGTGCCAGCAGTGCCTGGACTAGCGGGAGACGTGAGCAGTTCTTC. The chain is built from TRBV25-1 and TRBJ2-1; the match to TRBD2 covers 13 bases. CDR1 and CDR2 (germline): MGHDK, SYGVNS. The V gene end was trimmed by 4 bases and the J gene end by 9 bases; junction bases not matched to a gene: 6. The CDR3 extends over 15 amino acids.

The rearrangement uses TRBV5-1 and TRBJ2-3; possible D gene TRBD2, 5 bases. This CDR3 is built from 17 residues. V lost 4 bases, J lost 0 bases, and 18 bases lay in between. Germline V gene data show CDR1 as SGHRS and CDR2 as YFSETQ. This chain's CDR3 is CASSLVSGGTSTDTQYF. The CDR3 DNA is TGCGCCAGCAGCCTAGTCAGCGGCGGAACTAGCACAGATACGCAGTATTTT.

The chain uses TRBV15 and TRBJ2-5; 12 bases fit TRBD2. This CDR3 contains 15 residues. V lost 1 base and J lost 3; bases outside the gene matches: 0. In germline, CDR1 is LNHNV, CDR2 YYDKDF (reference sequence). The CDR3 nucleotides read TGTGCCACCAGCAGAGGGACTAGCGGGGAAGAGACCCAGTACTTC. This codes for CATSRGTSGEETQYF.

In regard to this clone: The junction shows a germline mismatch at one end, possibly a read error. This rearrangement joins TRBV11-3 to TRBJ2-7, with D perhaps matching TRBD1 (6 bases). Germline V gene lookup returns CDR1 SGHNT and CDR2 YENEEA. The CDR3 consists of 13 residues. CDR3 sequence: CAGSLQGSYEQYF. For the CDR3, the DNA is TGTGCCGGCAGCCTACAGGGCTCCTACGAGCAGTACTTC.

The CDR3 DNA reads TGTGCCAGCAGTGGAGACAGGAGCGCTACTAACTATGGCTACACCTTC. Amino acids: CASSGDRSATNYGYTF. The V and J genes are TRBV2 and TRBJ1-2; TRBD1 is a possible D gene (6 bases). There are 16 residues in the CDR3. The germline gives CDR1 SNHLY, CDR2 FYNNEI. V lost 4 bases and J 0 bases, leaving 15 bases between the germline ends.

This chain joins TRBV6-5 and TRBJ1-1, with no clear D. Germline CDR1 MNHEY, CDR2 SVGAGI. Trimming stripped 0 bases from V and 5 bases from J, with 10 bases between. The CDR3 spans 14 residues. CDR3 loop: CASSYSQTDTEAFF. CDR3 coding DNA: TGTGCCAGCAGTTACTCCCAGACTGATACTGAAGCTTTCTTT.

This chain connects TRBV29-1 to TRBJ2-3; D perhaps matches TRBD1 (7 bases). This CDR3 has 14 amino acids. V was clipped by 8 bases and J by 2 bases, with 17 bases between them. Germline-derived CDR1 and CDR2 are SQVTM and ANQGSEA. Here the CDR3 DNA reads TGCAGCAGTGACAGGGCTAGCGTCACAGATACGCAGTATTTT. Its translation is CSSDRASVTDTQYF.

V usage is TRBV14 and J usage is TRBJ2-7; 14 bases align to TRBD2. Losses at the gene ends were 2 bases for V and 5 bases for J; bases not matched to a gene: 5. The CDR3 sequence is 16 residues long. The germline V gene encodes CDR1 SGHDN and CDR2 FVKESK. CDR3 amino acids: CASSQLLTSGGDEQYF. DNA of the CDR3: TGTGCCAGCAGCCAACTCCTGACTAGCGGGGGGGACGAGCAGTACTTC.

The CDR3 DNA reads as TGTGCCAGCAGCCCTAGCGGGGGATACAATGAGCAGTTCTTC. Protein: CASSPSGGYNEQFF. The chain has TRBV6-4 and TRBJ2-1; 10 bases fit TRBD2. V trimming: 6 bases; J trimming: 4 bases; junction bases outside the gene matches: 3. The CDR3 is 14 residues long. CDR1 MRHNA and CDR2 SNTAGT come from the germline V gene.

This rearrangement joins TRBV10-1 to TRBJ1-2; the D gene is possibly TRBD1 (6 bases). The CDR3 loop spans 13 amino acids. Germline V gives CDR1 WNHNN, CDR2 SYGVQD (reference sequence). Trimming took off 2 bases at V and 6 bases at J, with 10 bases between the two ends. The CDR3 DNA sequence: TGCGCCAGCAGTGAGACAGGGAATAATGGCTACACCTTC. It is translated as CASSETGNNGYTF.

A few counts support this clone. The rearrangement uses TRBV5-6 and TRBJ1-5; no clear D gene. The CDR3 extends over 14 amino acids. V lost 0 bases and J lost 1, with 5 bases in between. CDR1 and CDR2 (germline): SGHDT, YYEEEE. CDR3 bases: TGTGCCAGCAGCTTGGTCACAAGCAATCAGCCCCAGCATTTT. Its translation is CASSLVTSNQPQHF.

The gene calls are TRBV9 and TRBJ2-7, with TRBD2 matching 8 bases. Germline-derived CDR1 and CDR2 are SGDLS and YYNGEE. The CDR3 sequence is 13 residues long. The V gene end was trimmed by 5 bases and the J gene end by 3 bases; junction bases not matched to a gene: 4. CDR3 region: CASSSGDLYEQYF. The CDR3 DNA reads as TGTGCCAGCAGTAGCGGGGACCTCTACGAGCAGTACTTC.

The rearrangement joins TRBV7-9 to TRBJ1-5, with 9 positions matching TRBD1. V lost 5 bases and J lost 4; bases outside the gene matches: 3. This CDR3 region has 14 residues. The germline V gene has CDR1 SEHNR and CDR2 FQNEAQ (reference sequence). The CDR3: CASSPGTGNQPQHF. CDR3 DNA sequence: TGTGCCAGCAGCCCCGGGACAGGGAATCAGCCCCAGCATTTT.

The chain is built from TRBV7-8 and TRBJ1-5, with D possibly TRBD1 on 6 matching bases. This CDR3 has 13 amino acids. V lost 5 bases and J 4 bases, leaving 9 bases between the germline ends. Germline assignment: CDR1 SGHVS and CDR2 FQNEAQ. The CDR3 DNA follows: TGTGCCAGCAGCCGGACAGTAAATCAGCCCCAGCATTTT. Its protein is CASSRTVNQPQHF.

V is TRBV6-1 and J is TRBJ1-2; the D gene is possibly TRBD1 (5 bases). CDR1 is MNHNS and CDR2 is SASEGT in the germline V gene. The CDR3 is 13 amino acids. Trimming pared 3 bases from V and 4 bases from J, leaving 9 bases between. CDR3 sequence reads: CASSEQGTYGYTF. As DNA, the CDR3 is TGTGCCAGCAGTGAGCAGGGTACCTATGGCTACACCTTC.

The genes are TRBV14 and TRBJ2-3; 7 nucleotides agree with TRBD1. Germline V gene sequence: CDR1 SGHDN, CDR2 FVKESK. CDR3 length equals 15 residues. The V gene end was trimmed by 4 bases and the J gene end by 6 bases; junction bases not matched to a gene: 10. The CDR3 region is CASSLRDSTMDTQYF. Here the CDR3 DNA reads TGTGCCAGCAGCCTCCGGGACAGCACAATGGATACGCAGTATTTT.

The chain couples TRBV23-1 to TRBJ1-2; a weak D match, TRBD1 (5 bases). TRBV23-1 is given ORF status, its function remaining uncertain. The CDR3 loop spans 14 amino acids. V lost 8 bases to trimming and J lost 7 bases, with 20 bases between them. CDR3 in DNA: TGCGCCAGCCCCCAGGGAAGTCAGAGTCTTGGCTACACCTTC. Its translation: CASPQGSQSLGYTF.

This clone was picked up one time. The chain carries TRBV27 and TRBJ2-7; D uncertain. V dropped 0 bases and J dropped 3 bases, with 6 bases sitting between them. Germline V lookup: CDR1 MNHEY, CDR2 SMNVEV (reference sequence). The CDR3 length is 13 residues. The CDR3 DNA reads as TGTGCCAGCAGTTTATCGCGTAACTACGAGCAGTACTTC. Its protein product is CASSLSRNYEQYF.

This sequence joins TRBV19 and TRBJ2-7; 7 bases map to TRBD1. The CDR3 is made up of 12 amino acids. Trimming cost V 4 bases and J 4 bases; bases outside gene matches: 1. Germline V gene sequence: CDR1 LNHDA, CDR2 SQIVND (reference sequence). The CDR3 reads CASSNRGYEQYF. In DNA form, the CDR3 reads TGTGCCAGTAGTAACAGGGGTTACGAGCAGTACTTC.